These 28 T cell receptor beta chains originate from one sample sequenced in a study of PD-L1 blockade in urothelial cancer. Using immunoSEQ multiplex PCR, the repertoire was profiled, and TCRdb retains in-frame clones only, with some absent. This table holds tens of thousands of clones, 82% found once. This material consisted of PBMCs, taken around atezolizumab (anti-PD-L1) treatment. These receptors all stem from a man aged 65-85 years with urothelial cancer.

This sequence joins TRBV5-6 and TRBJ1-5; maybe TRBD1 (5 bases). The germline V gene encodes CDR1 SGHDT and CDR2 YYEEEE. V gave up 4 bases and J gave up 6 bases, with 8 bases separating them. The CDR3 loop spans 12 amino acids. The CDR3 is CASSGGSQPQHF. The CDR3 DNA is TGTGCCAGCAGCGGGGGGAGTCAGCCCCAGCATTTT.

This rearrangement joins TRBV6-1 to TRBJ2-3; 7 bases are shared with TRBD2. With 2 bases clipped from V and 0 bases from J, the junction kept 2 bases outside the gene matches. The germline CDR1 and CDR2 sequences are MNHNS and SASEGT. The CDR3 length is 15 residues. This chain's CDR3 is CASSEPGGSTDTQYF. CDR3 coding DNA: TGTGCCAGCAGTGAACCGGGAGGTAGCACAGATACGCAGTATTTT.

This chain uses TRBV12-2 with TRBJ1-2. TRBV12-2 is labeled a pseudogene. The CDR3 covers 11 residues. CDR3: CASRLRRGYTF. The CDR3 nucleotides read TGTGCAAGTCGCTTACGGAGAGGCTACACCTTC.

V is TRBV21-1 and J is TRBJ2-1; the DNA was not compared with TRBD2, the D call given in the table. TRBV21-1 is marked as a pseudogene. This CDR3 spans 20 amino acids. As DNA, the CDR3 is TGTGCCAGCAGCAAAGAGTCGATTAAAGCTAGATACCACCCTTACAATGAGCAGTTCTTC. Its translation: CASSKESIKARYHPYNEQFF.

V usage is TRBV6-5 and J usage is TRBJ1-2; no clear D. Germline lookup yields CDR1 MNHEY and CDR2 SVGAGI. This CDR3 comprises 13 residues. Trimming shortened V by 5 bases and J by 6 bases, and 13 bases separated the two germline ends. This chain's CDR3 is CASSPVLNHGYTF. The CDR3 DNA reads TGTGCCAGCAGTCCCGTCCTAAACCATGGCTACACCTTC.

This rearrangement joins TRBV21-1 to TRBJ2-7; the table assigns TRBD1, which was not confirmed against the DNA. TRBV21-1 is tagged as a pseudogene. CDR3 length: 13 residues. In DNA, the CDR3 is TGTGCCCCCAGCGCCAGGGTCTCCTACGAGCAGTACTTC. It codes for CAPSARVSYEQYF.

The genes are TRBV7-3 and TRBJ2-3; 10 positions match TRBD2. After removal of 5 bases from V and 4 bases from J, the junction contained 6 bases not matched to a gene. The CDR3 is 15 amino acids. CDR1 SGHTA and CDR2 FQGTGA come from the germline V gene. The CDR3, as DNA: TGTGCCAGCAGCCCTAGCGGGAGAACCGCAGATACGCAGTATTTT. This encodes CASSPSGRTADTQYF.

This chain uses TRBV7-2 with TRBJ2-3, with 8 bases fitting TRBD2. V was clipped by 3 bases and J by 6 bases; unmatched bases: 5. This CDR3 is 14 amino acids long. Germline CDR1 and CDR2: SGHTA and FQGNSA. The CDR3 sequence is CASSLSGSEDTQYF. In DNA form, the CDR3 reads TGTGCCAGCAGCTTGAGCGGGAGCGAGGATACGCAGTATTTT.

The rearrangement uses TRBV19 and TRBJ2-2; 10 bases are a match to TRBD2. The trim removed 2 bases at V and 7 bases at J, leaving 10 bases unmatched. This CDR3 spans 17 amino acids. The germline CDR1 and CDR2 sequences are LNHDA and SQIVND (reference sequence). The CDR3: CASSISASGGSGGELFF. CDR3 in DNA: TGTGCCAGTAGTATATCAGCTAGCGGGGGAAGCGGCGGGGAGCTGTTTTTT.

The genes are TRBV29-1 and TRBJ2-1, with D unclear. V lost 6 bases to trimming and J lost 6 bases, with 9 bases between them. Germline V gives CDR1 SQVTM, CDR2 ANQGSEA. The CDR3 loop spans 11 amino acids. The CDR3: CSVELVNEQFF. DNA of the CDR3: TGCAGCGTAGAGCTAGTCAATGAGCAGTTCTTC.

V usage is TRBV6-5 and J usage is TRBJ1-5; D unresolved. Trimming cost V 0 bases and J 6 bases, with 12 bases left between them. The CDR3 totals 15 residues. Germline V gene lookup returns CDR1 MNHEY and CDR2 SVGAGI. CDR3 loop: CASSYSTGFGQPQHF. The CDR3 DNA reads as TGTGCCAGCAGTTACTCAACGGGGTTCGGTCAGCCCCAGCATTTT.

The chain uses TRBV19 and TRBJ2-5; perhaps TRBD1 as D (6 bases). The ends were cut back, 10 bases at V and 3 bases at J, with 12 bases in the middle. Germline CDR1 and CDR2: LNHDA and SQIVND (reference sequence). This CDR3 is built from 12 residues. CDR3 nucleotide sequence: TGTGCCACCTCAGGGGTCGAAGAGACCCAGTACTTC. Encoded protein: CATSGVEETQYF.

The CDR3 spells CASSRGQMNTEAFF. CDR3 in DNA: TGCGCCAGCAGCCGGGGACAGATGAACACTGAAGCTTTCTTT. The gene calls are TRBV4-3 and TRBJ1-1; TRBD1 aligns across 7 bases. The V segment lost 4 bases and the J segment 0 bases; nucleotides outside the gene matches: 2. The V gene's germline CDR1 is LGHNA and CDR2 YSLEER. The length of the CDR3 is 14 residues.

This clone was seen just once. V usage is TRBV21-1 and J usage is TRBJ1-2; TRBD1 was called by the table and not checked on the DNA. TRBV21-1 is tagged as a pseudogene. The CDR3 contains 16 residues. The CDR3 loop reads CASSKARGGALYGYTF. For the CDR3, the DNA is TGTGCCAGCAGCAAAGCAAGAGGGGGAGCTCTCTATGGCTACACCTTC.

The chain has TRBV19 and TRBJ1-1, with 7 bases fitting TRBD1. The CDR3 loop spans 14 amino acids. Trimming removed 6 bases from V and 4 bases from J; junction bases left unmatched: 8. Germline CDR1 is LNHDA and CDR2 is SQIVND (reference sequence). CDR3 in amino acids: CASREPAGGTEAFF. CDR3 coding DNA: TGTGCCAGTAGGGAGCCCGCAGGGGGCACTGAAGCTTTCTTT.

The chain carries TRBV4-2 and TRBJ1-2; possible D gene TRBD1, 5 bases. V lost 4 bases to trimming and J lost 4 bases, with 10 bases between them. From germline, CDR1 is LGHNA and CDR2 YNFKEQ. This CDR3 region has 13 residues. The CDR3 reads CASSLPGIYGYTF. CDR3 DNA sequence: TGTGCCAGCAGCCTTCCAGGGATCTATGGCTACACCTTC.

The rearrangement joins TRBV7-2 to TRBJ2-7; 9 nucleotides align to TRBD1. Germline loops: CDR1 SGHTA, CDR2 FQGNSA. The CDR3 length is 16 residues. V lost 5 bases and J lost 4; bases outside the gene matches: 12. CDR3 protein: CASSRRDGTGFYEQYF. The CDR3 DNA reads TGTGCCAGCAGCCGCCGGGATGGGACAGGGTTTTACGAGCAGTACTTC.

Only one count was recorded for this clone. J is TRBJ2-5 and V is TRBV6-1, with a weak D call TRBD2 (5 bases). The germline V gene has CDR1 MNHNS and CDR2 SASEGT. The CDR3 totals 13 residues. Trimming cost V 6 bases and J 5 bases, with 13 bases left between them. CDR3 region: CASREAGKETQYF. Here the CDR3 DNA reads TGTGCCAGCAGGGAGGCTGGAAAGGAGACCCAGTACTTC.

This rearrangement joins TRBV6-1 to TRBJ1-3; perhaps TRBD1 as D (5 bases). CDR3 length: 14 amino acids. Trimming took 5 bases from V and 4 from J, leaving 12 bases between them. Germline values: CDR1 MNHNS, CDR2 SASEGT. The CDR3 DNA sequence: TGTGCCAGCAGTCGGACACATCCGGGAAACACCATATATTTT. Translating gives CASSRTHPGNTIYF.

CDR3 loop: CATSGTSGRSEQYF. The CDR3 DNA reads as TGTGCCACCAGCGGGACTAGCGGGAGGAGCGAGCAGTACTTC. The gene calls are TRBV15 and TRBJ2-7, with 15 positions matching TRBD2. The CDR3 loop spans 14 amino acids. CDR1 LNHNV and CDR2 YYDKDF come from the germline V gene (reference sequence). Trimming cost V 5 bases and J 6 bases; bases outside gene matches: 2.

The chain links TRBV7-8 to TRBJ2-1; TRBD2 matches at 8 bases. Germline V gene data show CDR1 as SGHVS and CDR2 as FQNEAQ. The CDR3 contains 14 residues. V lost 5 bases, J lost 10 bases, and 10 bases stayed unmatched. DNA for the CDR3: TGTGCCAGCAGCCCCCTCGGGAGCGGGGGAGAGCAGTTCTTC. Amino acids: CASSPLGSGGEQFF. Using reference TRBV7-8 and TRBJ2-1 for the parts outside the CDR3, the full variable domain is GAGVSQSPRYKVAKRGQDVALRCDPISGHVSLFWYQQALGQGPEFLTYFQNEAQLDKSGLPSDRFFAERPEGSVSTLKIQRTQQEDSAVYLCASSPLGSGGEQFFGPGTRLTVL.

For the CDR3, the DNA is TGTGCCAGCAGCTTAACCCTGGGACTAGCGGGAGGACGGACCGGGGAGCTGTTTTTT. Its translation: CASSLTLGLAGGRTGELFF. The chain recombines TRBV11-3 with TRBJ2-2; 15 bases line up with TRBD2. V lost 2 bases, J lost 5 bases, and 9 bases stayed unmatched. Germline CDR1 is SGHNT and CDR2 is YENEEA. The CDR3 runs to 19 residues. The whole variable domain, filled in from reference TRBV11-3 and TRBJ2-2, reads EAGVVQSPRYKIIEKKQPVAFWCNPISGHNTLYWYLQNLGQGPELLIRYENEEAVDDSQLPKDRFSAERLKGVDSTLKIQPAELGDSAVYLCASSLTLGLAGGRTGELFFGEGSRLTVL.

V usage is TRBV5-6 and J usage is TRBJ1-2; D perhaps matches TRBD1 (5 bases). The CDR3 consists of 14 residues. The germline CDR1 and CDR2 sequences are SGHDT and YYEEEE. Trimming left V 5 bases short and J 4 bases short, with 15 bases between. The CDR3 here is CASRVEAGSYGYTF. The CDR3 DNA reads as TGTGCCAGCAGGGTTGAAGCAGGGTCCTATGGCTACACCTTC.

This clone has more than one count but fewer than ten. The CDR3 DNA follows: TGCGCCAGCAGCCCGAGGACTAGCGGGAGAGGGGGTGAGCAGTTCTTC. Translated, it gives CASSPRTSGRGGEQFF. V usage is TRBV5-1 and J usage is TRBJ2-1; TRBD2 matches 13 bases. The ends lost 4 bases at V and 9 bases at J; junction bases unmatched: 10. The CDR3 runs to 16 residues. Per germline, CDR1 SGHRS and CDR2 YFSETQ.

The V call is TRBV21-1, the J call TRBJ2-2; the table names TRBD1, a call not compared with the DNA. TRBV21-1 is classified as a pseudogene. CDR3 length: 15 residues. CDR3 in DNA: TGTGCCAGCAGGAACAGGGGGCTGGGCACCGGGGAGCTGTTTTTT. Translation gives CASRNRGLGTGELFF.

CDR3 DNA: TGTGCCATCAGTGAACCGGGACAGAATCAGCCCCAGCATTTT. Its protein product is CAISEPGQNQPQHF. The V and J genes are TRBV10-3 and TRBJ1-5; the match to TRBD1 covers 7 bases. CDR3 length equals 14 residues. V shed 3 bases, J shed 4 bases, and the junction held 3 bases outside the gene matches. Per the germline V gene, CDR1 is ENHRY and CDR2 is SYGVKD.

This clone was seen just once. V is TRBV7-2 and J is TRBJ1-4; D perhaps matches TRBD1 (6 bases). Germline V gene data show CDR1 as SGHTA and CDR2 as FQGNSA. This CDR3 contains 15 residues. V lost 5 bases and J 8 bases, leaving 18 bases between the germline ends. The CDR3 protein is CASSPTAGGREKLFF. CDR3 nucleotide sequence: TGTGCCAGCAGCCCCACCGCGGGGGGCCGGGAAAAACTGTTTTTT.

This sequence joins TRBV7-2 and TRBJ2-7, with 10 nucleotides matching TRBD1. CDR3 length equals 15 residues. CDR1 SGHTA and CDR2 FQGNSA come from the germline V gene. V was pared by 1 base and J by 0 bases, with 0 bases of the junction left unmatched. CDR3 loop: CASSLGTGGSYEQYF. In nucleotides, the CDR3 is TGTGCCAGCAGCTTAGGGACAGGGGGCTCCTACGAGCAGTACTTC.